This T cell receptor (beta chain) was retrieved from a study of CD8 T cells in ankylosing spondylitis. With V trimmed by 6 bases and J by 7 bases, 5 bases remained unmatched. Germline loops: CDR1 DFQATT, CDR2 SNEGSKA (reference sequence). This CDR3 is 13 amino acids long. Findings and limits, study-wide: The authors reported significant enrichment of disease-linked clones in matched ankylosing spondylitis synovial fluid. A TCR beta motif of roughly 8 highly homologous variants seemed to mark ankylosing spondylitis blood.

About this clonotype: Its specificity is unknown.

It was by quantitative 5'-RACE with molecular barcodes that TCR beta libraries were made. One entry per CDR3 protein, called by TCRdb with MiXCR from the 5' RACE reads. The table shows around 390,000 distinct CDR3 sequences, with about a fifth occurring only once. The receptor's source is a male donor with ankylosing spondylitis. V is TRBV20-1 and J is TRBJ1-6; 8 nucleotides align to TRBD1. The material sequenced was blood, either unsorted or a sorted T cell fraction (not recorded which). The CDR3 spells CSAATGVNSPLHF. The CDR3, as DNA: TGCAGTGCAGCGACAGGGGTAAATTCACCCCTCCACTTT.